The 20 T cell receptor beta chains below were found in one sample sequenced in a study of vaccination effects on CD4 cells after COVID-19. Antigens for these TCRs are unknown. Peptide-pool stimulation followed by sequencing identified expanded antigen-specific CD4+ clonotypes in the ViraFEST assay. Culturing for approximately 10 days preceded CD4+ T cell isolation. People in the vaccine group had not been infected with SARS-CoV-2 before, and their nucleocapsid antibodies were negative. Using immunoSEQ multiplex PCR, the repertoire was profiled, and TCRdb retains in-frame clones only, with some absent. This table has 55,000 to 80,000 clones, 65% to 85% appearing once. Material: CD4+ T cells from PBMCs cultured with HCoV-OC43 spike peptides, obtained before COVID-19 vaccination. Subset reported: HCoV-OC43 spike overlapping peptide pool stimulation. The receptors were gathered from a human donor who received a COVID-19 vaccine.

The rearrangement uses TRBV5-1 and TRBJ2-5; D is undetermined. Trimming took 4 bases from V and 3 from J, leaving 19 bases between them. The CDR3 is 16 amino acids. Germline values: CDR1 SGHRS, CDR2 YFSETQ. The CDR3 coding sequence is TGCGCCAGCAGCGCCGGGTGGAGCGCCGGTGAAGAGACCCAGTACTTC. Amino acids: CASSAGWSAGEETQYF. The entire variable domain, with the rest obtained from reference TRBV5-1 and TRBJ2-5, is as follows: KAGVTQTPRYLIKTRGQQVTLSCSPISGHRSVSWYQQTPGQGLQFLFEYFSETQRNKGNFPGRFSGRQFSNSRSEMNVSTLELGDSALYLCASSAGWSAGEETQYFGPGTRLLVL.

The chain has TRBV4-1 and TRBJ1-2; D may be TRBD1 (5 bases). The length of the CDR3 is 14 residues. CDR1 is MGHRA, CDR2 YSYEKL, per germline. The V and J ends lost 7 bases and 2 bases respectively, with 14 bases between them. CDR3 protein: CASNQFTGNYGYTF. In DNA, the CDR3 is TGCGCCAGCAACCAGTTTACAGGCAACTATGGCTACACCTTC.

This clone has a handful of counts. This sequence joins TRBV2 and TRBJ1-6; no clear D. The CDR3 sequence is 15 residues long. Germline loops: CDR1 SNHLY, CDR2 FYNNEI. Trimming stripped 4 bases from V and 0 bases from J, with 7 bases between. CDR3: CASSAVSSYNSPLHF. The CDR3, as DNA: TGTGCCAGCAGTGCGGTGAGCTCCTATAATTCACCCCTCCACTTT.

This rearrangement joins TRBV7-8 to TRBJ2-7; no clear D. Trimming cost V 5 bases and J 6 bases, with 17 bases left between them. Germline CDR1 is SGHVS and CDR2 is FQNEAQ. The CDR3 totals 14 residues. This CDR3 reads CASSADHVSPEQYV. For the CDR3, the DNA is TGTGCCAGCAGCGCGGACCATGTCAGCCCCGAGCAGTACGTC.

This sequence joins TRBV6-1 and TRBJ2-1; 9 bases are shared with TRBD2. This CDR3 has 18 residues. With 6 bases clipped from V and 0 bases from J, the junction kept 12 bases outside the gene matches. Germline lookup yields CDR1 MNHNS and CDR2 SASEGT. The CDR3 sequence: CASREISGGLSSYNEQFF. The DNA of the CDR3 is TGTGCCAGCAGAGAAATTAGCGGGGGACTAAGCTCCTACAATGAGCAGTTCTTC.

The chain uses TRBV6-1 and TRBJ1-1; D is unclear. Germline V gene sequence: CDR1 MNHNS, CDR2 SASEGT. Trimming cost V 1 base and J 8 bases, with 17 bases left between them. This CDR3 spans 15 amino acids. The CDR3 region has the DNA TGTGCCAGCAGTGAAGTAGTTGGCTTACATGTAGAAGCTTTCTTT. Protein product: CASSEVVGLHVEAFF.

The chain joins TRBV6-6 to TRBJ1-4, with D perhaps matching TRBD1 (5 bases). Trimming removed 5 bases at V and 8 bases at J, with 21 bases between. This CDR3 comprises 16 residues. CDR1 and CDR2 from the germline V gene are MNHNY and SVGAGI (reference sequence). CDR3 nucleotides: TGTGCCAGCAGTCGACGAATGGGACCGCTTAAAGAAAAACTGTTTTTT. Encoded protein: CASSRRMGPLKEKLFF.

This sequence joins TRBV4-1 and TRBJ1-5, with D tentatively TRBD1 (5 bases). Trimming pared 5 bases from V and 0 bases from J, leaving 14 bases between. Germline V gene lookup returns CDR1 MGHRA and CDR2 YSYEKL. This CDR3 contains 16 residues. The CDR3 loop reads CASSERDPDSNQPQHF. The CDR3, as DNA: TGCGCCAGCAGCGAAAGGGACCCAGATAGCAATCAGCCCCAGCATTTT.

The chain recombines TRBV6-5 with TRBJ2-7, with 7 bases matching TRBD2. CDR1 is MNHEY and CDR2 is SVGAGI in the germline V gene. The CDR3 is 14 residues long. Unmatched junction bases numbered 9, after V lost 7 bases and J lost 3 bases. Here the CDR3 DNA reads TGTGCCAGCAATTTACCGGGACTAAACTACGAGCAGTACGTC. Translated, it gives CASNLPGLNYEQYV.

The rearrangement joins TRBV19 to TRBJ2-5, with D perhaps TRBD1 or TRBD2 (5 bases each). This CDR3 comprises 16 residues. Germline CDR1 reads LNHDA; CDR2 reads SQIVND (reference sequence). V lost 5 bases, J lost 9 bases, and 25 bases lay in between. This CDR3 is CASSVGTSSVRAAQYF. The CDR3 DNA reads as TGTGCCAGTAGTGTCGGGACCTCCTCCGTTCGGGCGGCCCAGTACTTC.

This chain joins TRBV19 and TRBJ1-5; D gene ambiguous. Trimming cost V 4 bases and J 0 bases, with 16 bases left between them. From germline, CDR1 is LNHDA and CDR2 SQIVND (reference sequence). This CDR3 contains 17 residues. Written as DNA, the CDR3 is TGTGCCAGTAGTAAAATTCCGGGTTTCTATAGCAATCAGCCCCAGCATTTT. It is translated as CASSKIPGFYSNQPQHF.

CDR3 DNA sequence: TGTGCCAGCAGTCCTCCGGGACAGGGGTGGGGGACCCAGTACTTC. It codes for CASSPPGQGWGTQYF. The V call is TRBV28, the J call TRBJ2-5; 10 positions agree with TRBD1. The germline gives CDR1 MDHEN, CDR2 SYDVKM. The CDR3 has 15 amino acids. V was pared by 5 bases and J by 7 bases, with 10 bases of the junction left unmatched.

This clone has a single count. V and J are TRBV5-1 and TRBJ1-1; 9 bases are a match to TRBD1. V lost 4 bases and J lost 5; bases outside the gene matches: 9. The CDR3 runs to 15 residues. Germline values: CDR1 SGHRS, CDR2 YFSETQ. The CDR3 DNA reads TGCGCCAGCAGCCCCAGGGGACAGGGTGGGACTGAAGCTTTCTTT. It codes for CASSPRGQGGTEAFF.

This clone was found once. The genes are TRBV28 and TRBJ1-5; 12 bases match TRBD1. With V trimmed by 7 bases and J by 4 bases, 2 bases remained unmatched. The length of the CDR3 is 14 residues. Germline CDR1 reads MDHEN; CDR2 reads SYDVKM. CDR3 nucleotides: TGTGCCAGCAAGGGACAGGGGGCAAATCAGCCCCAGCATTTT. The encoded protein is CASKGQGANQPQHF.

This clone came up once. The chain joins TRBV4-3 to TRBJ1-2, with D possibly being TRBD1 (6 bases). Germline V gives CDR1 LGHNA, CDR2 YSLEER. Deletions cut 5 bases from V and 8 bases from J, with 18 bases between. CDR3 length: 14 amino acids. Written as DNA, the CDR3 is TGCGCCAGCAGCTCCTGGGGGGGGGCGCGGGGCTACACCTTC. This encodes CASSSWGGARGYTF.

V usage is TRBV29-1 and J usage is TRBJ1-2, with D possibly TRBD1 on 5 matching bases. Germline V gives CDR1 SQVTM, CDR2 ANQGSEA. With 3 bases removed from V and 8 bases from J, the gap between germline ends came to 13 bases. This CDR3 has 12 amino acids. CDR3 bases: TGCAGCGTTGAGGGGGTGCCAGGAGGCTACACCTTC. The encoded protein is CSVEGVPGGYTF.

The chain carries TRBV10-3 and TRBJ1-5; D call uncertain. The CDR3 sequence is 15 residues long. Trimming took 0 bases from V and 4 from J, leaving 10 bases between them. Germline V gene lookup returns CDR1 ENHRY and CDR2 SYGVKD. The CDR3 DNA reads TGTGCCATCAGTGAGTCTGGCCTGGGGAATCAGCCCCAGCATTTT. Its translation is CAISESGLGNQPQHF.

The rearrangement links TRBV5-1 to TRBJ2-5, with D perhaps matching TRBD2 (6 bases). The germline V and J ends were trimmed by 5 bases and 1 base, with 9 bases remaining between them. Germline values: CDR1 SGHRS, CDR2 YFSETQ. This CDR3 is built from 13 residues. CDR3 nucleotide sequence: TGCGCCAGCAGTGGAGGGTTCCAAGAGACCCAGTACTTC. Translation gives CASSGGFQETQYF.

The chain combines TRBV5-5 with TRBJ2-7; 8 bases agree with TRBD1. Germline values: CDR1 SGHKS, CDR2 YYEKEE (reference sequence). This CDR3 region has 13 residues. CDR3: CASSSSATGAADV. In DNA form, the CDR3 reads TGTGCCAGCAGCTCCTCCGCGACAGGGGCGGCAGACGTC.

The J gene is TRBJ2-5, the V gene TRBV5-1; unclear D gene. This CDR3 is built from 16 residues. Germline V gene sequence: CDR1 SGHRS, CDR2 YFSETQ. The V end lost 0 bases, the J end lost 2 bases, and 14 bases lay between the germline ends. CDR3 in amino acids: CASSLVVWQTQETQYF. CDR3 coding DNA: TGCGCCAGCAGCTTGGTAGTTTGGCAGACACAAGAGACCCAGTACTTC.